This TCR beta chain was sequenced during a study of cytomegalovirus exposure and HLA in healthy donors. Whole-study findings and limits: Among the CMV-associated chains, a few were confirmed in vitro as specific for CMV antigens.

This clone was seen a handful of times. Its antigen remains unidentified. Germline lookup yields CDR1 SGDLS and CDR2 YYNGEE. There are 18 residues in the CDR3. Losses at the gene ends were 4 bases for V and 0 bases for J; bases not matched to a gene: 10. Both 60 Vbeta primers and 13 Jbeta primers went into the PCR. Profiling relied on immunoSEQ multiplex PCR, and the TCRdb table lists in-frame clones only, not all of them. In the table there are around 67,000 clones, 55% to 65% of which are singletons. The sample consisted of PBMCs. This TCR was sampled from a woman in her fifties or sixties in good health and CMV-seronegative. The chain joins TRBV9 to TRBJ2-3; 11 nucleotides align to TRBD2. The CDR3 reads CASSSLAGGTDSTDTQYF. Written as DNA, the CDR3 is TGTGCCAGCAGCTCCCTAGCGGGAGGAACCGATAGCACAGATACGCAGTATTTT.